The 8 T cell receptor beta chains below all came from one sample that was sequenced in a study of quantifying T cell responses using KT2 cells. Overall study context: RNA was reverse transcribed with TCR alpha and beta constant-region primers.

A single-stranded UMI oligo with SP2 sequence was ligated to cDNA 3' ends. An equimolar mix of RC1.1 and RC1.2 primed the beta chain across TRBC1 and TRBC2. Via MiXCR, TCRdb re-called the UMI-ligation and nested PCR reads, giving one row per CDR3 protein. The sample lists fewer than 50,000 distinct CDR3 sequences; roughly 12% were seen once. Sequenced material: PBMCs spiked with cells of the T cell clone KT2. These receptors were obtained from a human donor.

This clonotype has a count of ten or more. The rearrangement links TRBV2 to TRBJ2-3; D not resolved. The CDR3 runs 16 residues. The germline gives CDR1 SNHLY, CDR2 FYNNEI. V was cut by 5 bases and J by 2 bases, with 17 bases left in between. The CDR3 DNA follows: TGTGCCAGCAGTTCGAGAGACCCGCTCATCACAGATACGCAGTATTTT. As protein: CASSSRDPLITDTQYF.

This clonotype was found a few times. The chain has TRBV10-2 and TRBJ1-1; D uncertain. Deletions cut 2 bases from V and 7 bases from J, with 5 bases between. CDR1 and CDR2 from the germline V gene are WSHSY and SAAADI. This CDR3 is 11 amino acids long. This CDR3 reads CASSERVEAFF. The CDR3 coding sequence is TGCGCCAGCAGTGAGCGGGTTGAAGCTTTCTTT.

This clonotype was seen only a few times. This chain connects TRBV5-1 to TRBJ2-3; 11 bases line up with TRBD2. The J segment lost 6 bases and the V segment lost 0 bases, leaving 0 bases of the junction unmatched. This CDR3 is built from 14 residues. The germline CDR1 and CDR2 sequences are SGHRS and YFSETQ. The CDR3 is CASSLGTSGDTQYF. The CDR3 DNA reads as TGCGCCAGCAGCTTGGGGACTAGCGGGGATACGCAGTATTTT. Together with reference TRBV5-1 and TRBJ2-3, the CDR3 gives the full variable domain: KAGVTQTPRYLIKTRGQQVTLSCSPISGHRSVSWYQQTPGQGLQFLFEYFSETQRNKGNFPGRFSGRQFSNSRSEMNVSTLELGDSALYLCASSLGTSGDTQYFGPGTRLTVL.

This clonotype was picked up a small number of times. Here the CDR3 omits its conserved ending phenylalanine or tryptophan, so a read error is the likely source. The DNA is omitted, as the CDR3 cannot be located on it reliably, and the CDR3 follows TCRdb's listing. The CDR3 sequence: CSAVANRLGTLPL. The gene calls are TRBV20-1 and TRBJ2-7; the D call of TRBD2 is as the table states it, not checked on the DNA. Looked up from germline, CDR1 is DFQATT and CDR2 is SNEGSKA (reference sequence). The CDR3 is 13 residues long, ends included.

The chain uses TRBV2 and TRBJ2-5, with 7 bases fitting TRBD1. J gave up 10 bases and V 8 bases, and 10 bases lay outside the gene matches. Per germline, CDR1 SNHLY and CDR2 FYNNEI. This CDR3 comprises 12 residues. The CDR3 sequence: CASDGTEGVQYF. The CDR3 DNA sequence: TGTGCCAGCGACGGGACAGAGGGGGTCCAGTACTTC.

This clonotype was seen at least ten times. The genes are TRBV28 and TRBJ2-3, with 9 bases aligning to TRBD2. V was pared by 5 bases and J by 3 bases, with 6 bases of the junction left unmatched. The CDR3 sequence is 15 residues long. Germline V gene data show CDR1 as MDHEN and CDR2 as SYDVKM. The CDR3 sequence is CASSLQSGRTDTQYF. CDR3 nucleotides: TGTGCCAGCAGTCTCCAAAGCGGGAGGACAGATACGCAGTATTTT. The whole variable domain, filled in from reference TRBV28 and TRBJ2-3, reads DVKVTQSSRYLVKRTGEKVFLECVQDMDHENMFWYRQDPGLGLRLIYFSYDVKMKEKGDIPEGYSVSREKKERFSLILESASTNQTSMYLCASSLQSGRTDTQYFGPGTRLTVL.

By share, this clonotype ranks as medium-sized. CDR3 sequence reads: CASSQAWGSGGYGYTF. The CDR3 DNA reads TGCGCCAGCAGCCAAGCCTGGGGCTCCGGCGGCTATGGCTACACCTTC. The chain is built from TRBV4-3 and TRBJ1-2, with a possible D match to TRBD1 (5 bases). The V end lost 1 base, the J end lost 4 bases, and 16 bases lay between the germline ends. Germline V gene data show CDR1 as LGHNA and CDR2 as YSLEER. The CDR3 is 16 residues long.

This clonotype was detected a few times. The chain is built from TRBV20-1 and TRBJ2-3, with D possibly TRBD2 on 6 matching bases. The CDR3 sequence is 13 residues long. Germline CDR1 and CDR2: DFQATT and SNEGSKA (reference sequence). Trimming took off 4 bases at V and 3 bases at J, with 11 bases between the two ends. The CDR3: CSAISGFTDTQYF. CDR3 nucleotide sequence: TGCAGTGCTATAAGCGGGTTTACAGATACGCAGTATTTT.